This is a list of T cell receptor beta chains from one sample in a study of siplizumab effects on memory and regulatory T cells. Measured with immunoSEQ multiplex PCR; TCRdb has only the in-frame clones, and not every one. The sample consists of some 100,000 clones, roughly 94% of them appearing once. The sample comprised Tregs sorted from blood. The origin of the receptors is a human donor in good health. The conserved cysteine and the conserved F or W are not part of the CDR3 here. The size field is filled for only some rows; it gives once, few, many or a size class.

v_gene	j_gene	abundance	CDR3aa
TRBV6-5	TRBJ1-2	.	ASRTGFASGYT
TRBV28	TRBJ1-5	.	ASRRGGNQPQH
TRBV11-1	TRBJ2-5	.	ASSSSAGRETQY
TRBV6-6	TRBJ1-4	.	ASRGGGRNEKLF
TRBV9	TRBJ2-3	few	ASSRGLTDTQY
TRBV29-1	TRBJ2-5	.	SVDSAKYETQY
TRBV27	TRBJ1-6	.	ASSFYMRGSTATNSPLH
TRBV7-9	TRBJ2-7	.	ASSLGSGEQY
TRBV29-1	TRBJ2-1	.	SVGTHWNEQF
TRBV14	TRBJ2-3	once	ASRRSGNPDTQY
TRBV30	TRBJ1-2	.	AWSGDGYGYT
TRBV30	TRBJ1-3	.	AWRRSILGNTIY
TRBV14	TRBJ2-1	.	ASSQVGGSSYNEQF
TRBV7-2	TRBJ2-3	.	ASSSPRRVGDTQY
TRBV5-6	TRBJ2-7	.	ASSSGQGATYEQY
TRBV2	TRBJ2-7	.	ASRPPAGTGFDEQY
TRBV18	TRBJ2-7	.	ASSPQGFEQY
TRBV19	TRBJ2-2	.	ASSMVPRVTGTIFLNTGELF
TRBV19	TRBJ2-5	once	ASRPERLSGETQY
TRBV5-1	TRBJ1-1	.	ASSRDSLNTEAF
TRBV28	TRBJ2-7	.	ASSLSTGGTYEQY
TRBV6-6	TRBJ2-5	once	ASSYFLAGEETQY
TRBV4-2	TRBJ2-7	.	ASSQDTQADPPRKQY
TRBV2	TRBJ2-5	.	ASSSGRAIGETQY
TRBV6-6	TRBJ2-5	once	ASSYSKQGRWETQY
TRBV7-9	TRBJ1-4	.	ASSLGVANEKLF
TRBV28	TRBJ2-7	.	ASSLRQGWSYEQY
TRBV5-1	TRBJ2-5	once	ASTRQGVMETQY
TRBV2	TRBJ1-1	.	ASSANRGMTEAF
TRBV6-5	TRBJ2-2	.	ASSYFREEGELF
TRBV7-2	TRBJ2-5	.	ASGVRMFQY
TRBV28	TRBJ1-2	.	ASSFAGGRNYGYT
TRBV6-1	TRBJ1-2	once	ASSEGAGLGYT
TRBV7-3	TRBJ2-3	once	ASSLVTSGSSDTQY
TRBV5-1	TRBJ2-2	.	ASSLAGTSYTGELF
TRBV7-8	TRBJ2-7	once	ASSSQLAGGYEQY
TRBV5-1	TRBJ2-3	.	ASSLPASTDTQY
TRBV7-9	TRBJ2-1	.	ASSRRGAGDYNEQF
TRBV19	TRBJ1-2	.	ASSIPGIGGYT
TRBV2	TRBJ1-1	.	AVRKGPNTEAF
TRBV18	TRBJ1-3	once	ASSPTLDGNTIY
TRBV10-3	TRBJ2-1	.	AIKALAGGPGSSYNEQF
TRBV2	TRBJ2-3	few	ASNSDGGTAI
TRBV7-2	TRBJ2-5	.	ASSPVFQETQY
TRBV4-1	.	.	ASSQYGRDSYEQY
TRBV5-1	TRBJ2-3	.	ASREGLAGADTQY
TRBV7-3	TRBJ1-2	.	ASSLSRGYGYT
TRBV5-1	TRBJ1-1	.	ASRGPNTEAF
TRBV5-1	TRBJ2-7	.	ASSSLASAYEQY
TRBV4-1	TRBJ2-1	.	ASSPERTRNEQF
TRBV18	TRBJ2-1	once	ASSPPSGINEQF
TRBV9	TRBJ2-1	.	ASSVALALTYNEQF
TRBV28	TRBJ2-3	.	ASSLGGQGSGTQY
TRBV10-3	TRBJ2-5	.	AIRGTSGTETQY
TRBV7-9	TRBJ2-3	.	ASSLPYVKDTQY
TRBV6-6	TRBJ2-1	.	ASSSRWGLVYNEQF
TRBV6-1	TRBJ2-7	.	ATCPGFYEQY
TRBV28	TRBJ1-3	.	ASSLIGGRANTIY
TRBV19	TRBJ1-2	.	ASSIVDSNGYT
TRBV2	TRBJ2-7	.	ASRRLAGGYEQY